The T cell receptor beta chain under discussion was sequenced for a study of T cell clonotyping in hematopoietic cell transplantation (dated by TCRdb to about 2021). Turning to the overall study: Recipient samples taken before transplant were obtained following cytoreduction. Patients were recruited between September 2015 and 2017 and followed until September 2020 or death. The study collected over a hundred blood samples from some 33 consecutive transplant recipients and their related donors. General study outcomes and caveats: Inverse Simpson Index values from donors and from recipients before transplant predicted broader TCR repertoire diversity after transplant. Recipient TCR diversity fell after transplant, with pathologically expanded clonotypes rising progressively from day 30 to day 180. Only a small fraction of recipient repertoires overlapped donor repertoires, with over 97% appearing de novo at the given depth. Sample size was limited, and cells were not sorted, so CD4 and CD8 repertoire contributions could not be separated.

The immunoSEQ assay, a bias-controlled multiplex PCR using V- and J-specific primers, was used to amplify TCR beta CDR3 regions from genomic DNA. In a second PCR step, the CDR3 amplicons were tagged with a proprietary barcode plus Illumina adapter sequences. An Illumina MiSeq instrument was used to sequence the CDR3 libraries. In the source study's methods: immunoSEQ Analyzer 3.0 was used for export and quality control, with R Bioconductor and Immunarch used for downstream analyses. Only productive rearrangements within the normalized downsampled data set were used in the calculation of repertoire metrics. Clonotypes larger than 5 templates in the normalized cohort were defined as pathologically expanded. The Inverse Simpson Index was used to measure repertoire diversity. CMV-specificity analyses were carried out on the non-normalized data set to capture all clonotypes. Imported from immuneACCESS, the table was reduced by TCRdb to in-frame sequences with V and J called. These copies leave out some clones; in studies compared against another copy, an unresolved V gene accounts for under half, and the cause of the remainder is not known. V and J calls and clone size come straight from that table; D and trimming were deduced from the DNA. The sample yields tens of thousands of clones; roughly 95% were counted once. The top ten clones comprise roughly 1.5% of the sample.

The meaning of the sample's time point label: recipient sample about 28 days before transplant, after cytoreduction. Recipient blood was collected about 28 days before transplant and at days 30, 100 and 180 after transplant. Nuclei Lysis Solution was used to extract genomic DNA from fresh or cryopreserved unfractionated peripheral blood mononuclear cells. Points on this clone: It lacks a known antigen. Base qualities were left out, and no much larger clone turns up one base away.

Trimming accounts for 4 bases at V and 3 bases at J, while the number of junction bases matched to no gene is 6. Per the germline V gene, MNHNS is the CDR1 and SASEGT is the CDR2. Spanning cysteine to phenylalanine, the CDR3 consists of 16 amino acids. CDR3 DNA is the only sequence kept; it has 48 bases, read in frame from the first base. This receptor chain uses TRBV6-1 and TRBJ2-2; 9 of the junction bases match TRBD1. The sequence derives from a woman in her forties or fifties with acute myeloid leukemia. Some clones in this sample may be carry-over from other donors' samples. Sequencing was performed on peripheral blood mononuclear cells, taken before stem cell transplant. The CDR3 protein: CASSGVGQGHTGELFF. The DNA sequence reads TGTGCCAGCAGTGGGGTGGGACAGGGTCACACCGGGGAGCTGTTTTTT.